Sequencing of this T cell receptor (beta chain) was carried out in a study of early T cells in non-severe SARS-CoV-2 infection. For the study at large: Sequencing used unsorted whole-blood bulk RNA, so chains lack pairing. Notes on the study in general: VDJdb matching, biased toward anti-spike CD8 responses, missed private and CD4 specificities.

Unique molecular identifiers (one per individual cDNA molecule) were attached. MiXCR, applied by TCRdb to the 5' RACE reads, yields one record per CDR3 protein. Here the sample spans 70,000 to 85,000 distinct CDR3 sequences, roughly 12% being singletons. CDR3 length: 13 residues. Per the germline V gene, CDR1 is MDHEN and CDR2 is SYDVKM. V was shortened by 5 bases and J by 2 bases, with 9 bases between the two germline ends. On this clonotype: Its target is unknown.

This chain connects TRBV28 to TRBJ1-2, with D unresolved. This sequence originates from an adult who was a healthcare worker with PCR-confirmed SARS-CoV-2 infection or an uninfected control (not recorded which). Input material: whole blood. CDR3 residues: CASSPPSNYGYTF. The CDR3 DNA reads as TGTGCCAGCAGTCCCCCAAGCAACTATGGCTACACCTTC.